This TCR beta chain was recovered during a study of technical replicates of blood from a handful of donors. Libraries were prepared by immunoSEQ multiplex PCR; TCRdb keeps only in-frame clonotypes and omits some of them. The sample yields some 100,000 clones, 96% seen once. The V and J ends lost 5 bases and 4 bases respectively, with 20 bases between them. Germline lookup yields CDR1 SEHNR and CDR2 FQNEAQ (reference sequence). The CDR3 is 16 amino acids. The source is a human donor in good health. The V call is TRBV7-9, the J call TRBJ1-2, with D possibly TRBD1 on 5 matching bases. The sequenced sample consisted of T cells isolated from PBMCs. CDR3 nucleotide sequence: TGTGCCAGCAGCGGTAGGGGCGGACGATCCATCTATGGCTACACCTTC. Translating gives CASSGRGGRSIYGYTF.